This is a list of T cell receptor beta chains from one sample in a study of siplizumab effects on memory and regulatory T cells. TCRdb keeps only in-frame clones here, not all; method: immunoSEQ multiplex PCR. Altogether some 56,000 clones are present, less than 98% being singletons, with the ten largest covering 1.1%. The sample was naive CD8+ T cells sorted from blood. All receptors derive from a human donor in good health. The CDR3 runs from the conserved cysteine through the conserved F or W. The order of the fields is J gene, clone size, D gene, V gene, CDR3 DNA, CDR3 protein. The D gene is left open where the match is weak. Not every row has a clone size; where given, it reads once, few, many or a size class.

TRBJ2-2,-,-,TRBV28,TGTGCCAGCAGTCTGGGTTGGGAGCTGTTTTTT,CASSLGWELFF
TRBJ1-1,-,-,TRBV5-6,TGTGCCAGCAGCTTGGCGGGGACGGACCTCGTAGCTTTCTTT,CASSLAGTDLVAFF
TRBJ1-1,-,-,TRBV5-6,TGTGCCAGCAGCTTGGACCTAGGGGCTGAAGCTTTCTTT,CASSLDLGAEAFF
TRBJ1-1,-,TRBD1,TRBV6-4,TGTGCCAGGGCGAGCGGACAGGGGGCTGAAGCTTTCTTT,CARASGQGAEAFF
TRBJ2-2,once,TRBD2,TRBV27,TGTGCCAGCCGGCGGGAGGGCCGGGGGACCGGGGAGCTGTTTTTT,CASRREGRGTGELFF
TRBJ2-7,-,TRBD2,TRBV11-3,TGTGCCAGCAGCTTGCCTGGACTAGGGGCTCACGAGCAGTACTTC,CASSLPGLGAHEQYF
TRBJ2-5,-,TRBD1,TRBV7-3,TGTGCCAGCAGCCGGGGACAGGGGGAGACCCAGTACTTC,CASSRGQGETQYF
TRBJ1-1,-,-,TRBV11-2,TGTGCCAGCAGCTTGGAACTAGGACCTAGGGGCCACATGAACACTGAAGCTTTCTTT,CASSLELGPRGHMNTEAFF
TRBJ2-7,-,TRBD2,TRBV19,TGTGCCAGTAGTATGGGCGGGGGCTACGAGCAGTACTTC,CASSMGGGYEQYF
TRBJ2-7,-,TRBD2,TRBV9,TGTGCCAGCAGCGCCGGGGGACTAGCGGGACTCTACGAGCAGTACTTC,CASSAGGLAGLYEQYF
TRBJ2-7,-,-,TRBV19,TGTGCCAGTAGTATATCCGGAGGGAGCTCCTACGAGCAGTACTTC,CASSISGGSSYEQYF
TRBJ1-3,-,-,TRBV5-6,TGTGCCAGCACCAGCCCGCGCTCTGGTACTGGAAACACCATATATTTT,CASTSPRSGTGNTIYF
TRBJ2-1,-,TRBD2,TRBV7-9,TGTGCCAGCACCGAGAGCGGGACTGAGCAGTTCTTC,CASTESGTEQFF
TRBJ2-2,-,TRBD2,TRBV7-9,TGTGCCAGCAGCTTACTAGCGGGAGGGCCCGGGGAGCTGTTTTTT,CASSLLAGGPGELFF
TRBJ1-3,-,-,TRBV28,TGTGCCAGCAGTTCTGGGCACATCTCTGGAAACACCATATATTTT,CASSSGHISGNTIYF
TRBJ1-5,once,TRBD1,TRBV19,TGTGCCAGTAGTATAGTACAGGGGGCCGATCAGCCCCAGCATTTT,CASSIVQGADQPQHF
TRBJ1-1,-,-,TRBV7-6,TGTGCCAGCAGCGCAGAAGGTGGGGGACCGAACACTGAAGCTTTCTTT,CASSAEGGGPNTEAFF
TRBJ2-3,-,-,TRBV6-5,TGTGCCAGCAGTTACTCTAGCGGCACAGATACGCAGTATTTT,CASSYSSGTDTQYF
TRBJ2-1,-,-,TRBV29-1,TGCAGCGCTTCACTTAATCTTGAGCAGTTCTTC,CSASLNLEQFF
TRBJ2-7,-,-,TRBV2,TGTGCCAGCAGGGACCGCGACTCCTACGAGCAGTACTTC,CASRDRDSYEQYF
TRBJ2-1,once,TRBD2,TRBV9,TGTGCCAGCAGCGAATTCGGTAGCGGGGGGAATGAGCAGTTCTTC,CASSEFGSGGNEQFF
TRBJ2-2,-,-,TRBV5-4,TGTGCCAGCAGCTTAGGGGGGAACACCGGGGAGCTGTTTTTT,CASSLGGNTGELFF
TRBJ1-2,-,TRBD1,TRBV27,TGTGCCAGCAGCAGTCACACAGGGGGCTTTGGCTACACCTTC,CASSSHTGGFGYTF
TRBJ1-1,-,-,TRBV29-1,TGCAGCTTCTACCGGGACGTAGACACTGAAGCTTTCTTT,CSFYRDVDTEAFF
TRBJ2-7,-,-,TRBV5-4,TGTGCCAGCAGCTTGTGGGCAGGCAACGAGCAGTACTTC,CASSLWAGNEQYF
TRBJ1-3,once,-,TRBV7-9,TGTGCCAGCAGCTTAAACGACGGAGACTCTGGAAACACCATATATTTT,CASSLNDGDSGNTIYF
TRBJ1-2,-,-,TRBV4-1,TGCGCCAGCAGCCTCACACCGGGAGCTAACTATGGCTACACCTTC,CASSLTPGANYGYTF
TRBJ2-7,-,TRBD1,TRBV7-9,TGTGCCAGCAGCGCAGACAGGGTCCGCTACGAGCAGTACTTC,CASSADRVRYEQYF
TRBJ2-1,-,-,TRBV27,TGTGCCAGCAGTTTAGCGGGGAGATACAATGAGCAGTTCTTC,CASSLAGRYNEQFF
TRBJ2-5,-,TRBD2,TRBV5-6,TGTGCCAGCAGCTTGCTGGATCCGGGACTACAAGAGACCCAGTACTTC,CASSLLDPGLQETQYF
TRBJ2-2,-,-,TRBV6-5,TGTGCCAGCAGTTACGGCGTCGGGGGAGACACCGGGGAGCTGTTTTTT,CASSYGVGGDTGELFF
TRBJ2-1,-,TRBD2,TRBV5-5,TGTGCCAGCAGCTGGGGACTAGCGGGAGATATTGAGCAGTTCTTC,CASSWGLAGDIEQFF
TRBJ2-7,-,TRBD2,TRBV4-1,TGCGCCAGCAGCCAAGATGCGGGGGGGAGCGAGCAGTACTTC,CASSQDAGGSEQYF
TRBJ2-1,-,-,TRBV28,TGTGCCAGCAGTTTACTCTACAATGAGCAGTTCTTC,CASSLLYNEQFF
TRBJ2-1,-,-,TRBV7-2,TGTGCCAGCAGCCCAGACCCGGCATATGAGCAGTTCTTC,CASSPDPAYEQFF
TRBJ2-5,-,-,TRBV7-3,TGTGCCAGCAGCTTAACAGCAAGACAAGAGACCCAGTACTTC,CASSLTARQETQYF
TRBJ1-4,-,-,TRBV30,TGTGCCTGGAGTCGAACCCTCCAAGCTAATGAAAAACTGTTTTTT,CAWSRTLQANEKLFF
TRBJ1-3,-,TRBD1,TRBV6-6,TGTGCCAGCAGCACGGGCAGGGGGCGGGCTGGAAACACCATATATTTT,CASSTGRGRAGNTIYF
TRBJ1-1,-,-,TRBV4-1,TGCGCCAGCGGCAGACAGGTCGGCACTGAAGCTTTCTTT,CASGRQVGTEAFF
TRBJ2-2,once,-,TRBV6-5,TGTGCCAGCAGTTCTCAAGGACGCAACACCGGGGAGCTGTTTTTT,CASSSQGRNTGELFF
TRBJ2-7,-,-,TRBV27,TGTGCCAGCAGTTTGGCCGGACAGCCCTACGAGCAGTACTTC,CASSLAGQPYEQYF
TRBJ2-7,-,-,TRBV27,TGTGCCAGCTCGACGACCGGCGAGCAGTACTTC,CASSTTGEQYF
TRBJ2-7,-,-,TRBV7-6,TGTGCCAGCAGCTTTCCTTTCGAAGAGCAGTACTTC,CASSFPFEEQYF
TRBJ2-1,-,-,TRBV5-1,TGCGCCAGCAGCTTAATTATTAACAGGAAGAGCTCCTACAATGAGCAGTTCTTC,CASSLIINRKSSYNEQFF
TRBJ2-7,-,-,TRBV6-1,TGTGCCAGCCGGGACACCCCATCCTACGAGCAGTACTTC,CASRDTPSYEQYF
TRBJ2-1,-,-,TRBV28,TGTGCCAGCAGTGCCGGGAACGGGGCGCCCAATGAGCAGTTCTTC,CASSAGNGAPNEQFF